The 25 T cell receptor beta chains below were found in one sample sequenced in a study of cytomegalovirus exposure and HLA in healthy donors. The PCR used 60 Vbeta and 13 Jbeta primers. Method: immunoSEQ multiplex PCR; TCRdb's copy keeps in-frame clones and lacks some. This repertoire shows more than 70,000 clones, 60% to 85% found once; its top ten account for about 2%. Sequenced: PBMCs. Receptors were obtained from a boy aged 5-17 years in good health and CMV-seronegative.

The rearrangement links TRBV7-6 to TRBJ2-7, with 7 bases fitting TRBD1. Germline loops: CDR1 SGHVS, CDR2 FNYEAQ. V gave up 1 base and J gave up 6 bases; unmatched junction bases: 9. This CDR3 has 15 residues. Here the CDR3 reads CASSLVGTAVGEQYF. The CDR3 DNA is TGTGCCAGCAGCTTAGTTGGGACAGCGGTGGGCGAGCAGTACTTC.

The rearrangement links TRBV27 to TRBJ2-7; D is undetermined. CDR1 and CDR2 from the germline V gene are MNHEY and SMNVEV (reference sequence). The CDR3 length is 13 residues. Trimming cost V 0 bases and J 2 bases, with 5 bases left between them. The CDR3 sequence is CASSLSQTYEQYF. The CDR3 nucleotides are TGTGCCAGCAGTTTATCCCAGACCTACGAGCAGTACTTC.

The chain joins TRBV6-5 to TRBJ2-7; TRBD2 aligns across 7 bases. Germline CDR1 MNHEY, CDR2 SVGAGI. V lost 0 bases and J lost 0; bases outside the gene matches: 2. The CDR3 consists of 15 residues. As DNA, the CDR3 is TGTGCCAGCAGTTACTCGGGCGGGAGCTCCTACGAGCAGTACTTC. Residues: CASSYSGGSSYEQYF.

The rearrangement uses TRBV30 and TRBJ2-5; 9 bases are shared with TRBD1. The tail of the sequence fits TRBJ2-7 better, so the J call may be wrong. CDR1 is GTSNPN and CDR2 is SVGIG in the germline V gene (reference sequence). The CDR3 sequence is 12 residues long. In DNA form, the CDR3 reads TGTGCCTGGGGACAGGGGCCCAACGAGCAGTACTTC. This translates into CAWGQGPNEQYF.

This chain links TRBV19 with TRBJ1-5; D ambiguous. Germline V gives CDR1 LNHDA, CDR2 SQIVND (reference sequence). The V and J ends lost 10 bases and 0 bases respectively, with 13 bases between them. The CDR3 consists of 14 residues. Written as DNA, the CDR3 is TGTGCCACCTCACACGGAGGTAGCAATCAGCCCCAGCATTTT. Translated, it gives CATSHGGSNQPQHF.

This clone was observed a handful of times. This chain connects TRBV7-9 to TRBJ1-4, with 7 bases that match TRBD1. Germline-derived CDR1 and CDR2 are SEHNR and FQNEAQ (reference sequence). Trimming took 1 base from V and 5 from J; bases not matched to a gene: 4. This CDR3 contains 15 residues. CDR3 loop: CASSLDRGPNEKLFF. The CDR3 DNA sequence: TGTGCCAGCAGCTTAGACAGGGGACCAAATGAAAAACTGTTTTTT.

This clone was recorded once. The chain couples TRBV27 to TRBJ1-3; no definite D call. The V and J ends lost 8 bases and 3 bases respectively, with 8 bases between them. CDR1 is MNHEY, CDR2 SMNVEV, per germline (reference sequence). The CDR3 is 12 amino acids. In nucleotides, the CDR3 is TGTGCCAGCCGAGATGATGGAAACACCATATATTTT. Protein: CASRDDGNTIYF.

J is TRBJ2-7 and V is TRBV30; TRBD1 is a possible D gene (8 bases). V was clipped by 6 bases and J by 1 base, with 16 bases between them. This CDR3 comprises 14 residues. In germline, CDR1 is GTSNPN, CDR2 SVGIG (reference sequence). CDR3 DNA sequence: TGTGCCTGTCACAGGGGGAGGGTGTCCTACGAGCAGTACTTC. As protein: CACHRGRVSYEQYF.

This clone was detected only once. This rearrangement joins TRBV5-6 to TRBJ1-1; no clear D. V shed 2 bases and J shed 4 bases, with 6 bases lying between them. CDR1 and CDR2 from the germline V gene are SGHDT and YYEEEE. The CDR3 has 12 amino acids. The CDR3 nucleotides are TGTGCCAGCAGCTTACACGTCACTGAAGCTTTCTTT. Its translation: CASSLHVTEAFF.

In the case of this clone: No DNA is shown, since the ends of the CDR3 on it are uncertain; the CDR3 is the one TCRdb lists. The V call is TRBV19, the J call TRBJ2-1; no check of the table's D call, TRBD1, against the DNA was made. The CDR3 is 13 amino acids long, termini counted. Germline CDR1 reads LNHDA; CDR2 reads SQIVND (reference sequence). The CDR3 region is CASSILAHNEQFF.

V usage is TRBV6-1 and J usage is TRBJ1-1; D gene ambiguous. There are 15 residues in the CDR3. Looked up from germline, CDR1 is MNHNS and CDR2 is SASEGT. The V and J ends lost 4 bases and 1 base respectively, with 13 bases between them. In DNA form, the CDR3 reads TGTGCCAGCAGTGTGGCTACAGCCCAGAACACTGAAGCTTTCTTT. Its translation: CASSVATAQNTEAFF.

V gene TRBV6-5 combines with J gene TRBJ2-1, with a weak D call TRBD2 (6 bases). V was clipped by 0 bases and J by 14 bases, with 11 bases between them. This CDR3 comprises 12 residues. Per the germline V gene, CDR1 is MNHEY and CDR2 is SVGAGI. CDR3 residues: CASSYSREREFF. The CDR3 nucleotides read TGTGCCAGCAGTTACTCCAGAGAGCGGGAGTTCTTC.

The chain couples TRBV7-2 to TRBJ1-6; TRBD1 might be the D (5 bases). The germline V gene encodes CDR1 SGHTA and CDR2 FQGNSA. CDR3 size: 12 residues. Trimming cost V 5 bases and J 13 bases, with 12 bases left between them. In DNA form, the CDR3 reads TGTGCCAGCAGCCTTTATGGGGGGCCCCTCCACTTT. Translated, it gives CASSLYGGPLHF. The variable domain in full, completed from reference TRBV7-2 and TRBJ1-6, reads GAGVSQSPSNKVTEKGKDVELRCDPISGHTALYWYRQSLGQGLEFLIYFQGNSAPDKSGLPSDRFSAERTGGSVSTLTIQRTQQEDSAVYLCASSLYGGPLHFGNGTRLTVT.

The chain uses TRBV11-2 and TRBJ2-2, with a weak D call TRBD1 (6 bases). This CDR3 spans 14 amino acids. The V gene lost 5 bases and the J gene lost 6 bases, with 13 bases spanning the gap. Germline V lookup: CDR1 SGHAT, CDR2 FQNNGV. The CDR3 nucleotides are TGTGCCAGCAGCGCGATACAGGGTTCCGGGGAGCTGTTTTTT. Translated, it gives CASSAIQGSGELFF.

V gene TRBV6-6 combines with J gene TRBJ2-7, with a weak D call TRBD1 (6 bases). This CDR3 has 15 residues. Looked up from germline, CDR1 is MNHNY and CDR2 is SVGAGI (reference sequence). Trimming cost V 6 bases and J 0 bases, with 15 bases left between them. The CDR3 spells CASSRAGQTSYEQYF. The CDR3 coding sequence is TGTGCCAGCAGCCGAGCCGGACAGACCTCCTACGAGCAGTACTTC.

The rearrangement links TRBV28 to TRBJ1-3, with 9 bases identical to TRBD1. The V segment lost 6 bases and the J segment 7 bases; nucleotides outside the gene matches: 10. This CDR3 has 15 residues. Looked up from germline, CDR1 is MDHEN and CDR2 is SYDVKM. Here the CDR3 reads CASSEPGQGFNTIYF. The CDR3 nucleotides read TGTGCCAGCAGCGAACCGGGACAGGGTTTTAACACCATATATTTT. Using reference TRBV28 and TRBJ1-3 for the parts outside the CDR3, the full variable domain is DVKVTQSSRYLVKRTGEKVFLECVQDMDHENMFWYRQDPGLGLRLIYFSYDVKMKEKGDIPEGYSVSREKKERFSLILESASTNQTSMYLCASSEPGQGFNTIYFGEGSWLTVV.

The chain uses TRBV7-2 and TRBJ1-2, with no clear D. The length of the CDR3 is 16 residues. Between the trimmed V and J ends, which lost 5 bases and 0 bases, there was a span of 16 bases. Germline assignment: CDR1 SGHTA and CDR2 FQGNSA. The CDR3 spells CASSPTREKANYGYTF. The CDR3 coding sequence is TGTGCCAGCAGCCCGACTCGGGAGAAAGCTAACTATGGCTACACCTTC.

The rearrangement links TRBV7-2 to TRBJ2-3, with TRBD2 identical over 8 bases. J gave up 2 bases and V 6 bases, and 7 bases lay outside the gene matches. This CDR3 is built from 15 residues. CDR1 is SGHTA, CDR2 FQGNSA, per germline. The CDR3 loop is CASRPGLAITDTQYF. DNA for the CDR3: TGTGCCAGCAGACCAGGACTAGCTATCACAGATACGCAGTATTTT.

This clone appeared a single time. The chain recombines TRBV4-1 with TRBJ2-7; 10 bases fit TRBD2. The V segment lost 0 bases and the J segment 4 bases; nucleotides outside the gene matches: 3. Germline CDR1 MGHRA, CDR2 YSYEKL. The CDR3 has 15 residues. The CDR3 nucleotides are TGCGCCAGCAGCCAAGATAGCGGGGGGTCGTACGAGCAGTACTTC. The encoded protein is CASSQDSGGSYEQYF.

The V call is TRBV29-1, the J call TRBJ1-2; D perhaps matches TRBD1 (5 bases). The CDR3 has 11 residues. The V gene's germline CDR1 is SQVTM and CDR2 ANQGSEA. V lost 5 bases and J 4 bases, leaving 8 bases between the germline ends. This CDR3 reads CSVSDSYGYTF. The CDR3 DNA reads TGCAGCGTTTCTGACAGCTATGGCTACACCTTC.

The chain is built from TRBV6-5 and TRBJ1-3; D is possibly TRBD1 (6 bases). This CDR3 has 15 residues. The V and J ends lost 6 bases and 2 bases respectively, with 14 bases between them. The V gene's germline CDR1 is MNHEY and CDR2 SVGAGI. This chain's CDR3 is CASRLRGGTGNTIYF. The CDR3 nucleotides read TGTGCCAGCAGGCTCCGGGGGGGCACTGGAAACACCATATATTTT.

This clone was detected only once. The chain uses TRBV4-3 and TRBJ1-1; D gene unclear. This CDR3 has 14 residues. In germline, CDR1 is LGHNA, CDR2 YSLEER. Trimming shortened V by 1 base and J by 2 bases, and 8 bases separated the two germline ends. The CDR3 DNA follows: TGCGCCAGCAGCCAAGGAACAGCTAACACTGAAGCTTTCTTT. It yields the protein CASSQGTANTEAFF.

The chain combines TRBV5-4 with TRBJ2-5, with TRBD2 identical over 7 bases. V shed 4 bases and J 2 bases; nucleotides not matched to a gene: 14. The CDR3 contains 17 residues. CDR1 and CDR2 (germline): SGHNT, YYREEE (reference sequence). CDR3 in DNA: TGTGCCAGCAGCCCACCCCGGCGCGGGGGATCTCAAGAGACCCAGTACTTC. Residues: CASSPPRRGGSQETQYF.

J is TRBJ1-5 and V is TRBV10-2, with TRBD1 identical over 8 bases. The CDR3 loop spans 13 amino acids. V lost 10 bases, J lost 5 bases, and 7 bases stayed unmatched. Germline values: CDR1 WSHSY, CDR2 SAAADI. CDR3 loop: CATGTGRDQPQHF. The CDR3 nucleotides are TGCGCCACCGGGACAGGTCGAGATCAGCCCCAGCATTTT.

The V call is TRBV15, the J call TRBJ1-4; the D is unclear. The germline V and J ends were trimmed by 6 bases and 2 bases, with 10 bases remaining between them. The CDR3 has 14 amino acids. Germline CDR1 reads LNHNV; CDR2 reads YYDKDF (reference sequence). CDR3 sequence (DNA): TGTGCCACCAGGTTTGGGAGCACTAATGAAAAACTGTTTTTT. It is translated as CATRFGSTNEKLFF.